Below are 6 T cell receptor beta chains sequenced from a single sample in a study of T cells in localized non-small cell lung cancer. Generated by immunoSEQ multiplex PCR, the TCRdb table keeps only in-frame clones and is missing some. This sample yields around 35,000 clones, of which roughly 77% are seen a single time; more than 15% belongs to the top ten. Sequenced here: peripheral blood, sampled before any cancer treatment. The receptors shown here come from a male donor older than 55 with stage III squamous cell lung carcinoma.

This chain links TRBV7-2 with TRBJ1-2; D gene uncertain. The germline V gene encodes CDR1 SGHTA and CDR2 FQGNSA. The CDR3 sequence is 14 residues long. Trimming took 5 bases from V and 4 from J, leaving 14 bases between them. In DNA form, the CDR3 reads TGTGCCAGCAGCGTCGGGAATCTACGCTATGGCTACACCTTC. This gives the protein CASSVGNLRYGYTF.

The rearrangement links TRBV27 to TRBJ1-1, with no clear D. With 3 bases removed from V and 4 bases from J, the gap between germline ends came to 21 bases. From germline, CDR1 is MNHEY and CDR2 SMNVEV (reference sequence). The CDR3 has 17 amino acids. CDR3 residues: CASSFFSGRGSSTEAFF. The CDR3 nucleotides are TGTGCCAGCAGTTTTTTTTCCGGGCGGGGATCGAGCACTGAAGCTTTCTTT.

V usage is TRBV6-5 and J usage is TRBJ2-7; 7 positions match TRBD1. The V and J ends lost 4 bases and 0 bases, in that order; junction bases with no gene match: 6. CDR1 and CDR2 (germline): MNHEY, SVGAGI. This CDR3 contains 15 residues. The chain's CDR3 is CASSSRGSSSYEQYF. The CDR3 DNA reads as TGTGCCAGCAGTTCCAGGGGGTCTTCCTCCTACGAGCAGTACTTC.

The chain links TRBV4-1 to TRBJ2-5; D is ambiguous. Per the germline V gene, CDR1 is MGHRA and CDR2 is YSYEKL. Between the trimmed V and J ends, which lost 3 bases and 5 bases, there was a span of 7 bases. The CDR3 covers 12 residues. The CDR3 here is CASSHDRETQYF. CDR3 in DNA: TGCGCCAGCAGCCACGATCGCGAGACCCAGTACTTC.

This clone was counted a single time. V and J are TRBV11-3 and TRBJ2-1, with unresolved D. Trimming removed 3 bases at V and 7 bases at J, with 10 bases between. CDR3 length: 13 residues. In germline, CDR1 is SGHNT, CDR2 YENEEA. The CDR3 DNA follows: TGTGCCAGCAGCTTGGCCTCTGAAAATGAGCAGTTCTTC. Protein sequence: CASSLASENEQFF.

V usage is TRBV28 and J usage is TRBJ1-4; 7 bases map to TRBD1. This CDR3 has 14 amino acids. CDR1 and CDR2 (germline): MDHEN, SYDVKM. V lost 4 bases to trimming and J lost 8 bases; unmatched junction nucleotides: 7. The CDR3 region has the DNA TGTGCCAGCAGTTCCCCTACAGGGGAAGAAAAACTGTTTTTT. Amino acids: CASSSPTGEEKLFF.